Below are 18 T cell receptor beta chains sequenced from a single sample in a study of T cells in Graves' hyperthyroidism and ophthalmopathy. It was RNA transcripts that yielded the amplified TCR beta CDR3 regions. HTBI primers drove first-round RT-PCR of the TCR CDR3. From the multiplex PCR reads, TCRdb called clonotypes with MiXCR, one entry per CDR3 protein. This table has approximately 380,000 distinct CDR3 sequences, over 12% appearing once. The sequencing sample was made of blood. The receptors originated from a man aged 45-65 years with Graves' ophthalmopathy.

This clonotype appeared a few times. This chain uses TRBV10-2 with TRBJ2-7; 11 bases line up with TRBD2. In germline, CDR1 is WSHSY, CDR2 SAAADI. Trimming removed 6 bases from V and 6 bases from J; junction bases left unmatched: 7. This CDR3 has 14 amino acids. The CDR3 sequence: CASRTGTSGSEQYF. In DNA, the CDR3 is TGCGCCAGCAGAACCGGGACTAGCGGTTCCGAGCAGTACTTC.

This clonotype came up a few times. DNA for the CDR3: TGTGCCAGCAGTGCCGGGACAGCGATATCGAACACTGAAGCTTTCTTT. This translates into CASSAGTAISNTEAFF. J is TRBJ1-1 and V is TRBV6-1, with 7 positions matching TRBD1. CDR1 is MNHNS, CDR2 SASEGT, per germline. The length of the CDR3 is 16 residues. V dropped 4 bases and J dropped 1; count of bases not matched to a gene: 9.

This clonotype was observed many times. V gene TRBV13 combines with J gene TRBJ2-3; 13 bases are a match to TRBD2. The V gene's germline CDR1 is PRHDT and CDR2 FYEKMQ (reference sequence). This CDR3 contains 15 residues. Germline trimming cut 2 bases from V and 6 bases from J; bases unmatched to any gene: 2. CDR3 amino acids: CASSLPGLAGDTQYF. CDR3 nucleotides: TGTGCCAGCAGCTTACCGGGACTAGCGGGGGATACGCAGTATTTT.

In this sample, this clonotype turned up many times. V gene TRBV5-6 combines with J gene TRBJ2-3; D gene unclear. Germline values: CDR1 SGHDT, CDR2 YYEEEE. CDR3 length equals 14 residues. V dropped 3 bases and J dropped 1 base, with 9 bases sitting between them. The CDR3 is CASSYGPGTDTQYF. The CDR3 coding sequence is TGTGCCAGCAGCTACGGGCCTGGCACAGATACGCAGTATTTT.

V usage is TRBV19 and J usage is TRBJ2-6; D is ambiguous. The CDR3 has 13 amino acids. V lost 6 bases to trimming and J lost 2 bases, with 5 bases between them. Germline lookup yields CDR1 LNHDA and CDR2 SQIVND (reference sequence). CDR3 sequence: CASRTTGANVLTF. The DNA for the CDR3 is TGTGCCAGTAGGACCACTGGGGCCAACGTCCTGACTTTC.

In this sample, this clonotype turned up many times. This chain joins TRBV27 and TRBJ2-1; tentatively, D is TRBD2 (6 bases). Trimming shortened V by 1 base and J by 4 bases, and 17 bases separated the two germline ends. The length of the CDR3 is 17 residues. CDR1 and CDR2 (germline): MNHEY, SMNVEV (reference sequence). CDR3 in amino acids: CASSLLGTSPLYNEQFF. DNA for the CDR3: TGTGCCAGCAGTTTATTGGGGACTTCACCCCTTTACAATGAGCAGTTCTTC.

This clonotype was seen ten or more times. The DNA of the CDR3 is TGTGCTAGTGGTTCAGACAGTATGAACACTGAAGCTTTCTTT. Protein: CASGSDSMNTEAFF. The chain employs TRBV12-5 and TRBJ1-1; possible D gene TRBD1, 5 bases. This CDR3 comprises 14 residues. The germline CDR1 and CDR2 sequences are LGHNT and FRNRAP. Trimming took 4 bases from V and 0 from J, leaving 9 bases between them.

At least ten counts were recorded for this clonotype. The chain recombines TRBV3-1 with TRBJ2-2; 15 bases fit TRBD2. Per germline, CDR1 LGHDT and CDR2 YNNKEL (reference sequence). Trimming took 6 bases from V and 6 from J; bases not matched to a gene: 5. The CDR3 length is 16 residues. The CDR3 sequence: CASSVGLAGGPGELFF. For the CDR3, the DNA is TGTGCCAGCAGTGTCGGACTAGCGGGAGGGCCCGGGGAGCTGTTTTTT.

The table lists this clonotype with many counts. V is TRBV11-2 and J is TRBJ1-1; D not resolved. The germline CDR1 and CDR2 sequences are SGHAT and FQNNGV. The V and J ends lost 2 bases and 4 bases respectively, with 20 bases between them. CDR3 length: 17 residues. Here the CDR3 DNA reads TGTGCCAGCAGCTTATGGGAACTTAACGTCCGGGGCACTGAAGCTTTCTTT. It yields the protein CASSLWELNVRGTEAFF.

The chain recombines TRBV11-2 with TRBJ2-1, with 15 bases fitting TRBD2. There are 17 residues in the CDR3. The germline CDR1 and CDR2 sequences are SGHAT and FQNNGV. V was clipped by 4 bases and J by 1 base; unmatched bases: 2. The CDR3 reads CASSYGLAGGSYNEQFF. In DNA, the CDR3 is TGTGCCAGCAGCTACGGACTAGCGGGAGGGTCCTACAATGAGCAGTTCTTC.

This clonotype was observed a handful of times. This CDR3 reads CASRESDTYGYTF. The CDR3 nucleotides read TGTGCCAGTAGGGAGTCGGACACCTATGGCTACACCTTC. This sequence joins TRBV19 and TRBJ1-2, with D perhaps matching TRBD1 (5 bases). This CDR3 comprises 13 residues. Germline V gene lookup returns CDR1 LNHDA and CDR2 SQIVND (reference sequence). Trimming pared 6 bases from V and 4 bases from J, leaving 12 bases between.

This chain joins TRBV6-2 or TRBV6-3 and TRBJ2-1; D call uncertain. The CDR3 length is 13 residues. V lost 6 bases and J lost 5, with 11 bases in between. Per germline, CDR1 MNHEY and CDR2 SVGEGT. CDR3 sequence reads: CASSAVGHNEQFF. The DNA of the CDR3 is TGTGCCAGCAGCGCGGTGGGTCACAATGAGCAGTTCTTC.

This clonotype has more than one count but fewer than ten. The rearrangement joins TRBV5-1 to TRBJ1-3; 9 bases agree with TRBD1. V lost 5 bases, J lost 0 bases, and 3 bases stayed unmatched. The CDR3 has 15 amino acids. Germline values: CDR1 SGHRS, CDR2 YFSETQ. This CDR3 is CASRGTGPSGNTIYF. The CDR3 DNA reads TGCGCCAGCAGGGGGACAGGGCCCTCTGGAAACACCATATATTTT.

At least ten counts were recorded for this clonotype. V is TRBV30 and J is TRBJ1-1; a weak D match, TRBD1 (6 bases). CDR1 GTSNPN and CDR2 SVGIG come from the germline V gene (reference sequence). The CDR3 loop spans 13 amino acids. Trimming removed 3 bases from V and 1 base from J, with 9 bases in between. The CDR3 sequence: CAWSGQPNTEAFF. The DNA of the CDR3 is TGTGCCTGGAGCGGACAGCCGAACACTGAAGCTTTCTTT.

In its sample, this clonotype was seen a few times. The CDR3 region is CASSLVRQEPGGYTF. Written as DNA, the CDR3 is TGTGCCAGCAGCTTGGTTCGGCAGGAGCCAGGTGGCTACACCTTC. V usage is TRBV5-4 and J usage is TRBJ1-2; the D is unclear. CDR1 is SGHNT and CDR2 is YYREEE in the germline V gene (reference sequence). With 0 bases removed from V and 7 bases from J, the gap between germline ends came to 16 bases. The CDR3 extends over 15 amino acids.

The rearrangement links TRBV6-1 to TRBJ2-1, with a possible D match to TRBD1 (5 bases). Germline V lookup: CDR1 MNHNS, CDR2 SASEGT. V lost 2 bases, J lost 0 bases, and 11 bases lay in between. This CDR3 has 16 amino acids. CDR3 sequence: CASSETGLSSYNEQFF. CDR3 nucleotides: TGTGCCAGCAGTGAAACAGGTCTGAGCTCCTACAATGAGCAGTTCTTC.

This clonotype was detected only a few times. V usage is TRBV7-8 and J usage is TRBJ1-2; D is possibly TRBD1 (5 bases). The ends were cut back, 3 bases at V and 4 bases at J, with 15 bases in the middle. CDR3 length: 15 residues. Germline V gene sequence: CDR1 SGHVS, CDR2 FQNEAQ. CDR3 loop: CASSFRSFGAYGYTF. In DNA form, the CDR3 reads TGTGCCAGCAGCTTCCGGTCCTTCGGGGCCTATGGCTACACCTTC.

Many counts were recorded for this clonotype. At one boundary the junction diverges from the germline segment, which might be a read error. The chain employs TRBV5-1 and TRBJ2-3, with D maybe TRBD2 (5 bases). Germline assignment: CDR1 SGHRS and CDR2 YFSETQ. CDR3 length equals 14 residues. CDR3 sequence (DNA): TGCGCCGGCAGCTCCGATAGCGCCAGAGATACGCAGTATTTT. Translating gives CAGSSDSARDTQYF.